Shown below are 27 T cell receptor beta chains from a single sample sequenced in a study of T cell changes during pregnancy in multiple sclerosis. Some clones are missing from TCRdb's copy, which holds only in-frame ones; the method was immunoSEQ multiplex PCR. The sample has 40,000 to 50,000 clones; around 84% are singletons. Sequencing used CD4+ T cells from peripheral blood mononuclear cells, obtained before pregnancy. Receptors were obtained from a female donor with multiple sclerosis, enrolled in a pregnancy study.

This chain links TRBV11-2 with TRBJ2-3; D ambiguous. Trimming removed 1 base from V and 8 bases from J, with 7 bases in between. This CDR3 region has 12 residues. CDR1 and CDR2 from the germline V gene are SGHAT and FQNNGV. The CDR3 here is CASSLGPVTQYF. In DNA, the CDR3 is TGTGCCAGCAGCTTAGGCCCAGTTACGCAGTATTTT.

The CDR3 nucleotides read TGTGCCAGCAGCGCGGACAGGGCCTATGGCTACACCTTC. This codes for CASSADRAYGYTF. This sequence joins TRBV2 and TRBJ1-2; the match to TRBD1 covers 8 bases. Losses at the gene ends were 6 bases for V and 4 bases for J; bases not matched to a gene: 4. The CDR3 has 13 amino acids. Germline CDR1 and CDR2: SNHLY and FYNNEI.

The chain combines TRBV30 with TRBJ2-4, with D possibly TRBD1 on 6 matching bases. This CDR3 is built from 12 residues. Germline V lookup: CDR1 GTSNPN, CDR2 SVGIG (reference sequence). Trimming removed 1 base at V and 6 bases at J, with 7 bases between. The CDR3 bases are TGTGCCTGGAGTGAACAGGGAAACATTCAGTACTTC. This sequence encodes CAWSEQGNIQYF. Together with reference TRBV30 and TRBJ2-4, the CDR3 gives the full variable domain: SQTIHQWPATLVQPVGSPLSLECTVEGTSNPNLYWYRQAAGRGLQLLFYSVGIGQISSEVPQNLSASRPQDRQFILSSKKLLLSDSGFYLCAWSEQGNIQYFGAGTRLSVL.

This clone was found once. The chain carries TRBV5-6 and TRBJ1-2, with TRBD1 identical over 8 bases. CDR1 and CDR2 from the germline V gene are SGHDT and YYEEEE. The CDR3 consists of 15 residues. V was pared by 6 bases and J by 4 bases, with 11 bases of the junction left unmatched. In DNA form, the CDR3 reads TGTGCCAGCAACCTGGGACAGGAGGTCATCTATGGCTACACCTTC. It yields the protein CASNLGQEVIYGYTF.

The chain uses TRBV7-8 and TRBJ1-2, with D possibly matching TRBD1 (6 bases). V was clipped by 1 base and J by 6 bases, with 12 bases between them. Germline assignment: CDR1 SGHVS and CDR2 FQNEAQ. This CDR3 is 14 amino acids long. CDR3 in amino acids: CASSLVGGADGYTF. The CDR3 nucleotides are TGTGCCAGCAGCTTAGTTGGGGGCGCGGATGGCTACACCTTC.

The chain has TRBV27 and TRBJ1-1; D may be TRBD1 (5 bases). The CDR3 runs 14 residues. Trimming removed 4 bases at V and 1 base at J, with 10 bases between. Germline V gene data show CDR1 as MNHEY and CDR2 as SMNVEV (reference sequence). In DNA, the CDR3 is TGTGCCAGCAGTTCTAAAACAGGGAACACTGAAGCTTTCTTT. Amino acid sequence: CASSSKTGNTEAFF.

V and J are TRBV2 and TRBJ1-1, with D perhaps matching TRBD1 (5 bases). The CDR3 is 15 residues long. CDR1 and CDR2 from the germline V gene are SNHLY and FYNNEI. Trimming pared 3 bases from V and 2 bases from J, leaving 13 bases between. The DNA for the CDR3 is TGTGCCAGCAGTGACCCGGGGGGGTCTAACACTGAAGCTTTCTTT. Amino acids: CASSDPGGSNTEAFF.

This clone was seen a handful of times. The V gene is TRBV11-3, the J gene TRBJ2-5, with D perhaps matching TRBD2 (6 bases). Looked up from germline, CDR1 is SGHNT and CDR2 is YENEEA. The CDR3 has 14 residues. V lost 5 bases and J lost 1, with 11 bases in between. DNA for the CDR3: TGTGCCAGCAGCCAGAGGGACTCCCAAGAGACCCAGTACTTC. Translated, it gives CASSQRDSQETQYF.

The chain recombines TRBV7-9 with TRBJ1-2; TRBD1 matches at 7 bases. V shed 10 bases, J shed 2 bases, and the junction held 7 bases outside the gene matches. CDR1 and CDR2 (germline): SEHNR, FQNEAQ (reference sequence). The CDR3 sequence is 13 residues long. The CDR3 sequence: CAIRQGTNYGYTF. The CDR3 nucleotides read TGTGCCATTAGACAGGGAACGAACTATGGCTACACCTTC.

V is TRBV28 and J is TRBJ2-7; 10 bases fit TRBD2. Germline assignment: CDR1 MDHEN and CDR2 SYDVKM. The CDR3 spans 15 residues. Germline trimming cut 6 bases from V and 3 bases from J; bases unmatched to any gene: 8. CDR3 in DNA: TGTGCCAGCAGCCCGGGGACTAGCGCGTACTACGAGCAGTACTTC. Amino acid sequence: CASSPGTSAYYEQYF.

The V gene is TRBV5-4, the J gene TRBJ2-7; 7 nucleotides align to TRBD2. The CDR3 is made up of 16 amino acids. Trimming took 5 bases from V and 6 from J; bases not matched to a gene: 17. The V gene's germline CDR1 is SGHNT and CDR2 YYREEE (reference sequence). CDR3 sequence: CASRTDRSSGSSEQYF. CDR3 DNA: TGTGCCAGCAGAACGGATCGGTCTAGCGGATCGAGCGAGCAGTACTTC.

There are a few counts of this clone. V usage is TRBV10-2 and J usage is TRBJ1-1; maybe TRBD1 (6 bases). The CDR3 totals 15 residues. The V and J ends lost 3 bases and 1 base respectively, with 12 bases between them. Germline values: CDR1 WSHSY, CDR2 SAAADI. The CDR3 is CASSDPTGSNTEAFF. CDR3 nucleotide sequence: TGCGCCAGCAGTGACCCGACAGGTTCGAACACTGAAGCTTTCTTT.

The J gene is TRBJ1-1, the V gene TRBV4-2; TRBD1 aligns across 7 bases. The CDR3 runs 15 residues. Germline V gene sequence: CDR1 LGHNA, CDR2 YNFKEQ. Trimming removed 4 bases from V and 2 bases from J; junction bases left unmatched: 7. Here the CDR3 reads CASSPRDSVNTEAFF. The CDR3 coding sequence is TGTGCCAGCAGCCCCCGGGACAGCGTAAACACTGAAGCTTTCTTT.

This clone turned up a few times. The chain couples TRBV4-2 to TRBJ1-3; D is unresolved. From germline, CDR1 is LGHNA and CDR2 YNFKEQ. Between the trimmed V and J ends, which lost 4 bases and 3 bases, there was a span of 7 bases. The CDR3 length is 13 residues. Written as DNA, the CDR3 is TGTGCCAGCAGCCTAGACCTTGGAAACACCATATATTTT. Its translation: CASSLDLGNTIYF.

This chain connects TRBV30 to TRBJ1-4; D may be TRBD1 (5 bases). V lost 5 bases and J 0 bases, leaving 10 bases between the germline ends. This CDR3 has 14 amino acids. The germline V gene encodes CDR1 GTSNPN and CDR2 SVGIG (reference sequence). The CDR3 region is CAWSGGATNEKLFF. CDR3 nucleotide sequence: TGTGCCTGGTCGGGGGGGGCAACTAATGAAAAACTGTTTTTT.

This clone was detected ten times or more. The chain has TRBV6-6 and TRBJ2-2, with D perhaps matching TRBD1 (5 bases). V was trimmed by 7 bases and J by 1 base, leaving 10 bases between them. The germline V gene has CDR1 MNHNY and CDR2 SVGAGI (reference sequence). This CDR3 is built from 14 residues. The chain's CDR3 is CASTLDRNTGELFF. The CDR3 DNA follows: TGTGCCAGCACCTTAGACAGGAACACCGGGGAGCTGTTTTTT.

In its sample, this clone was seen once. The chain employs TRBV30 and TRBJ1-2, with D uncertain. Trimming stripped 0 bases from V and 3 bases from J, with 17 bases between. The CDR3 is 16 amino acids. Germline CDR1 reads GTSNPN; CDR2 reads SVGIG (reference sequence). The CDR3 DNA is TGTGCCTGGAGTGTAGGTTGGGCGGGCATTCACTATGGCTACACCTTC. As protein: CAWSVGWAGIHYGYTF.

V usage is TRBV10-1 and J usage is TRBJ2-1; 8 nucleotides align to TRBD1. Germline CDR1 WNHNN, CDR2 SYGVQD (reference sequence). The junction had 0 bases not matched to a gene; V was cut back by 3 bases and J by 8 bases. The CDR3 contains 12 residues. The CDR3 protein is CASSEQGDEQFF. CDR3 DNA: TGCGCCAGCAGTGAACAGGGGGATGAGCAGTTCTTC.

V and J are TRBV6-5 and TRBJ1-2; 10 bases match TRBD1. The V segment lost 0 bases and the J segment 8 bases; nucleotides outside the gene matches: 9. The CDR3 has 16 residues. Germline values: CDR1 MNHEY, CDR2 SVGAGI. CDR3 sequence: CASSYSGRQGAYGYTF. For the CDR3, the DNA is TGTGCCAGCAGTTACTCGGGTCGACAGGGGGCGTACGGCTACACCTTC.

This clone appeared a few times. Other nucleotide sequences from this sample produce the same CDR3. The chain employs TRBV6-1 and TRBJ2-3, with 11 nucleotides matching TRBD2. The CDR3 is 15 amino acids. The trim removed 6 bases at V and 0 bases at J, leaving 2 bases unmatched. Germline V CDR1 and CDR2: MNHNS, SASEGT. CDR3 amino acids: CASRGLAASTDTQYF. Here the CDR3 DNA reads TGTGCCAGCAGGGGACTAGCGGCTAGCACAGATACGCAGTATTTT.

This rearrangement joins TRBV27 to TRBJ2-7; a weak D match, TRBD2 (7 bases). Germline CDR1 and CDR2: MNHEY and SMNVEV (reference sequence). The CDR3 has 16 residues. The V end lost 2 bases, the J end lost 1 base, and 15 bases lay between the germline ends. The CDR3 protein is CASSLRRRGQSYEQYF. DNA of the CDR3: TGTGCCAGCAGTTTAAGGAGGCGGGGGCAGTCCTACGAGCAGTACTTC.

This clone was picked up a small number of times. The rearrangement joins TRBV30 to TRBJ2-2, with a weak D call TRBD1 (5 bases). Germline-derived CDR1 and CDR2 are GTSNPN and SVGIG (reference sequence). The V and J ends lost 3 bases and 4 bases respectively, with 9 bases between them. The CDR3 is 13 amino acids. CDR3: CAWRSQATGELFF. The CDR3 region has the DNA TGTGCCTGGAGATCACAGGCCACCGGGGAGCTGTTTTTT.

This clone was detected only once. The chain combines TRBV6-5 with TRBJ2-7; 7 bases fit TRBD1. The CDR3 spans 15 residues. Trimming at V came to 6 bases and at J to 2 bases, leaving 10 bases not matched to a gene. Germline loops: CDR1 MNHEY, CDR2 SVGAGI. CDR3 in DNA: TGTGCCAGCAGGCAACAGGGGCAGGCCCCCTACGAGCAGTACTTC. This sequence encodes CASRQQGQAPYEQYF.

V usage is TRBV13 and J usage is TRBJ2-5, with 8 bases lining up with TRBD2. V shed 10 bases and J 4 bases; nucleotides not matched to a gene: 11. The length of the CDR3 is 14 residues. Germline V lookup: CDR1 PRHDT, CDR2 FYEKMQ (reference sequence). CDR3 bases: TGTGCCACGGGGAGAGCGGGAGTGGGAGAGACCCAGTACTTC. Amino acids: CATGRAGVGETQYF.

The chain has TRBV10-3 and TRBJ1-5, with 7 bases aligning to TRBD1. The CDR3 loop spans 16 amino acids. The J segment lost 4 bases and the V segment lost 2 bases, leaving 8 bases of the junction unmatched. Germline assignment: CDR1 ENHRY and CDR2 SYGVKD. CDR3 loop: CAISERSGGNNQPQHF. CDR3 DNA sequence: TGTGCCATCAGTGAGAGGTCAGGGGGAAATAATCAGCCCCAGCATTTT.

CDR3: CASSPPLPGAYEQYF. The DNA of the CDR3 is TGTGCCAGCTCACCACCCCTGCCCGGAGCCTACGAGCAGTACTTC. The rearrangement joins TRBV18 to TRBJ2-7, with D unclear. CDR3 length equals 15 residues. CDR1 is KGHSH and CDR2 is LQKENI in the germline V gene. The ends were cut back, 0 bases at V and 2 bases at J, with 11 bases in the middle.

V is TRBV5-3 and J is TRBJ1-1; D may be TRBD1 (6 bases). Being an ORF, TRBV5-3 has a function that is uncertain. Trimming stripped 0 bases from V and 1 base from J, with 13 bases between. CDR3 length equals 16 residues. CDR3 in amino acids: CARSLAEDSKNTEAFF. The CDR3 nucleotides are TGTGCCAGAAGCTTGGCCGAGGACAGCAAGAACACTGAAGCTTTCTTT.